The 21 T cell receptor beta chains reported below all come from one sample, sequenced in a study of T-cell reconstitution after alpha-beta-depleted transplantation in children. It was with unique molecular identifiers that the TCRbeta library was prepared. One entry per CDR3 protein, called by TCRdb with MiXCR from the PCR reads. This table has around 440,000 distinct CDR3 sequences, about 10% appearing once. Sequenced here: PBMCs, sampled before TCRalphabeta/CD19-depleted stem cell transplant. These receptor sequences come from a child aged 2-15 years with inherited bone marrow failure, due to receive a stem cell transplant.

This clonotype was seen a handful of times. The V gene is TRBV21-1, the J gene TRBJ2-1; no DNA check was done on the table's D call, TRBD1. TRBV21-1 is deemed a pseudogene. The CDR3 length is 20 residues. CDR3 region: CASSKAQGTGTQTHGNEQFF. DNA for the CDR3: TGTGCCAGCAGCAAAGCTCAAGGAACAGGGACCCAAACACATGGCAATGAGCAGTTCTTC.

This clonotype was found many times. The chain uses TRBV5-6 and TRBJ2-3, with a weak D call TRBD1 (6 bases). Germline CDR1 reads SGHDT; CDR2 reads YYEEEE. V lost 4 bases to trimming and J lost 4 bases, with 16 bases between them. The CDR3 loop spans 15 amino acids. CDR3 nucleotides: TGTGCCAGCAGCCGCGCCGAGGACAGTTCAGATACGCAGTATTTT. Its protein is CASSRAEDSSDTQYF.

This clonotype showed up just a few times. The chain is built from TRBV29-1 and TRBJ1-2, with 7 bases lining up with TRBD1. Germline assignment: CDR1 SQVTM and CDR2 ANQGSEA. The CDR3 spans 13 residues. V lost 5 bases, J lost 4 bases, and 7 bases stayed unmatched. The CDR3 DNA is TGCAGCGTTCTAACAGGGGTATTCTATGGCTACACCTTC. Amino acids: CSVLTGVFYGYTF.

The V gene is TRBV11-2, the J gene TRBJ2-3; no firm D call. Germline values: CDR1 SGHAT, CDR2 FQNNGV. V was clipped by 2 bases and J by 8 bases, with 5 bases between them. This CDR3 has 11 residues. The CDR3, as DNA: TGTGCCAGCAGCTTATTTGGTACGCAGTATTTT. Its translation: CASSLFGTQYF.

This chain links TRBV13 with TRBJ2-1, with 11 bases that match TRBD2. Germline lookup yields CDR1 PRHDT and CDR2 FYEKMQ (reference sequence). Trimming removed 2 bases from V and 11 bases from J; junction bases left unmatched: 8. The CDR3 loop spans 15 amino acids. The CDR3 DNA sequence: TGTGCCAGCAGCTTATCTGGACTAGCGGGCCCGAAGCAGTTCTTC. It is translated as CASSLSGLAGPKQFF.

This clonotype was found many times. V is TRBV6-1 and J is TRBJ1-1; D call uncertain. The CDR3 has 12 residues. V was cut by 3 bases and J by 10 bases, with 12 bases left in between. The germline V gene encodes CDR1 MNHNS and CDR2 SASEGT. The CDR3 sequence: CASSDDFLGAFF. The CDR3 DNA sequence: TGTGCCAGCAGTGATGACTTCCTAGGAGCTTTCTTT.

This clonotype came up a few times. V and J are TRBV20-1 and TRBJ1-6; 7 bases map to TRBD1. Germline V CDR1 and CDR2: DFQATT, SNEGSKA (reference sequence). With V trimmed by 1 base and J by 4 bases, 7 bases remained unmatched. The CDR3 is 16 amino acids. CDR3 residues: CSARVVRGIYNSPLHF. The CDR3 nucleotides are TGCAGTGCTAGAGTCGTCAGGGGGATTTATAATTCACCCCTCCACTTT.

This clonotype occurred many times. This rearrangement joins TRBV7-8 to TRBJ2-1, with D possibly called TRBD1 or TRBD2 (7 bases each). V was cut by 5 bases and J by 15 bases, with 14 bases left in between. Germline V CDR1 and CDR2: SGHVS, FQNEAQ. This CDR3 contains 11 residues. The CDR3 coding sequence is TGTGCCAGCAGCCAGGGGGGGCGGGGGTTCTTC. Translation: CASSQGGRGFF.

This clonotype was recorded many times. The CDR3, as DNA: TGTGCCAGCAGTTTATGGGGCCAGGGCAATCAGCCCCAGCATTTT. As protein: CASSLWGQGNQPQHF. V usage is TRBV12-3 or TRBV12-4 and J usage is TRBJ1-5; possibly TRBD1 for D (5 bases). The V end lost 2 bases, the J end lost 2 bases, and 10 bases lay between the germline ends. This CDR3 is built from 15 residues.

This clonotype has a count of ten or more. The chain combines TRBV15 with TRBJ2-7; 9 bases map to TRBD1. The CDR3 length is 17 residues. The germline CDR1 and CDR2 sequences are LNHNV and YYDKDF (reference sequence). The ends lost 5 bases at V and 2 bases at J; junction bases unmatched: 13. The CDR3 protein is CATSGQLRDRVAYEQYF. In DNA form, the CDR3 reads TGTGCCACCAGCGGTCAGCTTCGGGACAGGGTTGCCTACGAGCAGTACTTC. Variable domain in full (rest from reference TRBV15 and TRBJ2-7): DAMVIQNPRYQVTQFGKPVTLSCSQTLNHNVMYWYQQKSSQAPKLLFHYYDKDFNNEADTPDNFQSRRPNTSFCFLDIRSPGLGDTAMYLCATSGQLRDRVAYEQYFGPGTRLTVT.

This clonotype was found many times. CDR3 DNA: TGCGCCAGCAGCTTGGAAGTGACAGGGGGGAATGAGCAGTTCTTC. This translates into CASSLEVTGGNEQFF. The chain employs TRBV5-1 and TRBJ2-1; TRBD1 matches 9 bases. The CDR3 consists of 15 residues. Losses at the gene ends were 0 bases for V and 7 bases for J; bases not matched to a gene: 5. The germline V gene encodes CDR1 SGHRS and CDR2 YFSETQ. The entire variable domain, with the rest obtained from reference TRBV5-1 and TRBJ2-1, is as follows: KAGVTQTPRYLIKTRGQQVTLSCSPISGHRSVSWYQQTPGQGLQFLFEYFSETQRNKGNFPGRFSGRQFSNSRSEMNVSTLELGDSALYLCASSLEVTGGNEQFFGPGTRLTVL.

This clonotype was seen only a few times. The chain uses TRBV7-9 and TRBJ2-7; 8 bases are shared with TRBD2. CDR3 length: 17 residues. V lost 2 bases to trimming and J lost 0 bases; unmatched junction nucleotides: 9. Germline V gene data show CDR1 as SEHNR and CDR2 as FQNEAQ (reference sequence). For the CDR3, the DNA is TGTGCCAGCAGCTTACTCCCCGGGAGGGCAAGCTCCTACGAGCAGTACTTC. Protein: CASSLLPGRASSYEQYF.

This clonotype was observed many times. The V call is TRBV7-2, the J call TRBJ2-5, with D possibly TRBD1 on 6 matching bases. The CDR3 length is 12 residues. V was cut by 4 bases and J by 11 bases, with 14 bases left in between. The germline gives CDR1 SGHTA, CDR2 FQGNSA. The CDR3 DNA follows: TGTGCCAGCAGCTGGGACACCCTGAATCAGTACTTC. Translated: CASSWDTLNQYF. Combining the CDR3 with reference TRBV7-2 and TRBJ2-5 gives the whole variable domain GAGVSQSPSNKVTEKGKDVELRCDPISGHTALYWYRQSLGQGLEFLIYFQGNSAPDKSGLPSDRFSAERTGGSVSTLTIQRTQQEDSAVYLCASSWDTLNQYFGPGTRLLVL.

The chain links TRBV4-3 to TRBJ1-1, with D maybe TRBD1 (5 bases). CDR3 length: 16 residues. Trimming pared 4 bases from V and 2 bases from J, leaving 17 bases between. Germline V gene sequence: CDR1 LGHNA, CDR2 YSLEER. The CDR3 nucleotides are TGCGCCAGCAGCCGTCTCCCGGAGAGGGGAAACACTGAAGCTTTCTTT. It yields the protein CASSRLPERGNTEAFF.

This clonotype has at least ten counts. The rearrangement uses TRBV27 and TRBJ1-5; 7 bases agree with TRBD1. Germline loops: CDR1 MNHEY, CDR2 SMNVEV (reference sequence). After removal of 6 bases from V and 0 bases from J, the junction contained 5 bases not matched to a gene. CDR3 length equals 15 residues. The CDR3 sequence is CASRWGQNSNQPQHF. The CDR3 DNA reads TGTGCCAGCAGGTGGGGACAGAATAGCAATCAGCCCCAGCATTTT.

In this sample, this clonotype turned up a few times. The CDR3 protein is CASSLDTGLAGGETQYF. CDR3 DNA: TGCGCCAGCAGCTTAGATACGGGACTAGCTGGCGGGGAGACCCAGTACTTC. V gene TRBV5-1 combines with J gene TRBJ2-5, with TRBD2 matching over 9 bases. This CDR3 spans 17 amino acids. Germline CDR1 reads SGHRS; CDR2 reads YFSETQ. The V segment lost 2 bases and the J segment 5 bases; nucleotides outside the gene matches: 13.

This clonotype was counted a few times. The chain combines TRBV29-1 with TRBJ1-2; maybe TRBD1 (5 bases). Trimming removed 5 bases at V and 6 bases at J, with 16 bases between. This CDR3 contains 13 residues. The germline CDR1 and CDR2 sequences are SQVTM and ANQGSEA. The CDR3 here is CSVIGTRVDGYTF. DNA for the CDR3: TGCAGCGTTATCGGTACCAGGGTGGATGGCTACACCTTC.

CDR3 residues: CASSLAGMPGELFF. The CDR3 coding sequence is TGTGCCAGCAGCTTAGCCGGGATGCCCGGGGAGCTGTTTTTT. This chain links TRBV7-2 with TRBJ2-2; tentative D call: TRBD2 (5 bases). CDR1 and CDR2 (germline): SGHTA, FQGNSA. This CDR3 spans 14 amino acids. V was trimmed by 0 bases and J by 6 bases, leaving 8 bases between them.

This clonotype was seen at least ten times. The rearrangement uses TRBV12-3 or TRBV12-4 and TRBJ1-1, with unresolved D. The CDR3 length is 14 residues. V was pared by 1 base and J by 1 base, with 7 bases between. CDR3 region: CASSLVSGNTEAFF. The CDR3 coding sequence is TGTGCCAGCAGTTTAGTCTCGGGGAACACTGAAGCTTTCTTT.

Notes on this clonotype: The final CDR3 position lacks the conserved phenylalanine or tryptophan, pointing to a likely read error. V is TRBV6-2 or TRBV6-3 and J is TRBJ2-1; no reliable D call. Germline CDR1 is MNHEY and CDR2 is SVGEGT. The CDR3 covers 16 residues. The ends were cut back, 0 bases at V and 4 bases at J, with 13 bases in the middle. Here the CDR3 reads CASSYSKFYKYNEQFL. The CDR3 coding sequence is TGTGCCAGCAGTTACTCGAAGTTTTATAAGTACAATGAGCAGTTCTTG.

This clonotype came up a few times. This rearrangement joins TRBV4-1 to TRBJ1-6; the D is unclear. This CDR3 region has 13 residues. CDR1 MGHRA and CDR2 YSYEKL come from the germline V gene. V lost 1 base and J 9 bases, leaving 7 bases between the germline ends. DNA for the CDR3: TGCGCCAGCAGCCAAGTTTTAGTTTCACCCCTCCACTTT. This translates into CASSQVLVSPLHF.